The entry below describes one T cell receptor beta chain. Its antigen is as yet unknown. Only in-frame clones appear in the TCRdb table, and some are missing; sequencing was by immunoSEQ multiplex PCR. The table records some 300,000 clones, 73% of them present only once. The source of the sample is a study of shared clonotypes between healthy human individuals. For the study at large: Researchers assigned three CD4 naive, three CD4 memory, two CD8 naive and one CD8 memory plate to each donor. General observations from the study: Unshared clonotypes carried lower generation probabilities than those common to all four donors.

V gave up 2 bases and J gave up 4 bases; unmatched junction bases: 4. The CDR3 extends over 15 amino acids. Germline V lookup: CDR1 MNHEY, CDR2 SVGAGI. This clonotype was sampled from a man aged 30-40 years in good health. V and J are TRBV6-5 and TRBJ1-5, with 8 bases identical to TRBD1. The sample was memory CD4+ T cells sorted from blood. The sample's subset: CD45RA-negative fraction. DNA of the CDR3: TGTGCCAGCAGTTACACATGGACAGGGAATCAGCCCCAGCATTTT. The encoded protein is CASSYTWTGNQPQHF.